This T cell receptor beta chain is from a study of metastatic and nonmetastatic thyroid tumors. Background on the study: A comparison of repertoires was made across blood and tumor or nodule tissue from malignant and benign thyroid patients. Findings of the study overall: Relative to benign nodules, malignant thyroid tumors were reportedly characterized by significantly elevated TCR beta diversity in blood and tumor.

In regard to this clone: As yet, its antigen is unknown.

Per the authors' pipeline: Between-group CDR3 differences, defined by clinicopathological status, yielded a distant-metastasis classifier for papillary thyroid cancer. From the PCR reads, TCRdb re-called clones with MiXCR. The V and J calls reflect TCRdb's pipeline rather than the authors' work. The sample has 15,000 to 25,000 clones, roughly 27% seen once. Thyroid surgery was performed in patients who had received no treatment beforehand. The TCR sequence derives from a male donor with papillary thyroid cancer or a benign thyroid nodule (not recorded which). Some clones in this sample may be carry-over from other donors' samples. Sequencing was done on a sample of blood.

The CDR3 is CASSFSLVQFF. The CDR3 coding sequence is TGTGCCAGCAGTTTTTCCCTTGTGCAGTTCTTC. The rearrangement joins TRBV12-3 or TRBV12-4 to TRBJ2-1, with D unclear. The ends were cut back, 3 bases at V and 12 bases at J, with 9 bases in the middle. This CDR3 contains 11 residues.